This section outlines one T cell receptor (beta chain) sequence together with its context. Its antigen is as yet unknown. The repertoire was sequenced with immunoSEQ multiplex PCR; TCRdb's copy has only in-frame clones and lacks some. The table has approximately 110,000 clones, about 90% seen once. The sample is drawn from a study of OX40 agonist ivuxolimab in advanced cancers. Sampling times: baseline, cycle 4 day 1, cycle 7 day 1. Broader study findings: In CD8+ T cells, expanded clones were on average more numerous than in CD4+. No antigen was identified for the clonally expanded peripheral T cells. Certain nonresponders additionally had low normalized T-cell clonal expansion.

Looked up from germline, CDR1 is SGHVS and CDR2 is FQNEAQ. Trimming cost V 5 bases and J 1 base, with 12 bases left between them. The CDR3 is 14 amino acids. The TCR comes from an adult with an advanced solid tumor such as melanoma, head and neck, liver or kidney cancer. The sequenced sample was CD4+ or CD8+ T cells sorted from blood, obtained in a trial of the OX40 agonist ivuxolimab. The chain recombines TRBV7-8 with TRBJ2-7; D gene unclear. CDR3 nucleotides: TGTGCCAGCAGCCTCAGGACGGATTCCTACGAGCAGTACTTC. Amino acids: CASSLRTDSYEQYF.